These 15 T cell receptor beta chains share one sample of origin, sequenced in a study of blood T cell repertoires in COVID-19. Generated by immunoSEQ multiplex PCR, the TCRdb table keeps only in-frame clones and is missing some. The sample contains roughly 150,000 clones, approximately 80% of which appear only once. Sequenced input: PBMCs or T cells enriched from blood (not recorded which). These receptors came from a man in his sixties or seventies who had been exposed to COVID-19.

V gene TRBV11-1 combines with J gene TRBJ2-7; TRBD2 matches at 7 bases. The V gene's germline CDR1 is SGHAT and CDR2 FQDESV (reference sequence). V lost 1 base and J lost 1; bases outside the gene matches: 1. The CDR3 loop spans 14 amino acids. The DNA for the CDR3 is TGTGCCAGCAGCTTAGGGGACTATTCCTACGAGCAGTACTTC. Amino acid sequence: CASSLGDYSYEQYF.

CDR3 coding DNA: TGTGCCGCCGGCCAGGGGAACACTGAAGCTTTCTTT. Translated: CAAGQGNTEAFF. The chain has TRBV10-3 and TRBJ1-1; TRBD1 might be the D (5 bases). Trimming took off 11 bases at V and 1 base at J, with 11 bases between the two ends. The germline CDR1 and CDR2 sequences are ENHRY and SYGVKD. The CDR3 sequence is 12 residues long.

In its sample, this clone was seen a few times. This chain links TRBV28 with TRBJ2-3; 15 bases agree with TRBD2. Germline CDR1 is MDHEN and CDR2 is SYDVKM. This CDR3 is built from 18 residues. Trimming removed 4 bases from V and 4 bases from J; junction bases left unmatched: 9. CDR3 sequence (DNA): TGTGCCAGCAGTTCCCGGTGGACTAGCGGGAGGGTGGCAGATACGCAGTATTTT. Protein sequence: CASSSRWTSGRVADTQYF.

The rearrangement uses TRBV27 and TRBJ1-3, with TRBD1 identical over 8 bases. Trimming at V came to 4 bases and at J to 2 bases, leaving 4 bases not matched to a gene. CDR3 size: 15 residues. Germline CDR1 is MNHEY and CDR2 is SMNVEV (reference sequence). This CDR3 reads CASSSLQGAGNTIYF. The CDR3 bases are TGTGCCAGCAGTTCCCTACAGGGGGCTGGAAACACCATATATTTT.

The chain carries TRBV4-1 and TRBJ1-6; TRBD1 agrees at 8 bases. CDR1 MGHRA and CDR2 YSYEKL come from the germline V gene. The CDR3 is 15 amino acids. J was trimmed by 7 bases and V by 1 base; bases with no gene match: 3. CDR3 sequence (DNA): TGCGCCAGCAGCCAAGTGCGGGACAGGAATTCACCCCTCCACTTT. It codes for CASSQVRDRNSPLHF.

V gene TRBV6-5 combines with J gene TRBJ2-7, with unresolved D. The V end was cut by 0 bases, the J end by 2 bases, with 11 bases between. Germline V gives CDR1 MNHEY, CDR2 SVGAGI. The CDR3 runs to 15 residues. CDR3 residues: CASSYSSLAAYEQYF. As DNA, the CDR3 is TGTGCCAGCAGTTACTCGTCGTTGGCTGCCTACGAGCAGTACTTC.

Only a few counts were recorded for this clone. This rearrangement joins TRBV30 to TRBJ1-1; the match to TRBD1 covers 8 bases. Germline trimming cut 5 bases from V and 4 bases from J; bases unmatched to any gene: 3. CDR1 and CDR2 from the germline V gene are GTSNPN and SVGIG (reference sequence). The CDR3 is made up of 12 amino acids. CDR3: CAWHRGVTEAFF. The CDR3 nucleotides read TGTGCCTGGCACAGGGGGGTCACTGAAGCTTTCTTT. Combining the CDR3 with reference TRBV30 and TRBJ1-1 gives the whole variable domain SQTIHQWPATLVQPVGSPLSLECTVEGTSNPNLYWYRQAAGRGLQLLFYSVGIGQISSEVPQNLSASRPQDRQFILSSKKLLLSDSGFYLCAWHRGVTEAFFGQGTRLTVV.

The chain carries TRBV29-1 and TRBJ1-2, with 9 bases identical to TRBD1. Germline CDR1 SQVTM, CDR2 ANQGSEA. The CDR3 loop spans 13 amino acids. Trimming took 7 bases from V and 4 from J; bases not matched to a gene: 7. DNA for the CDR3: TGCAGCGGGGGCGGGACAGGGAGCTATGGCTACACCTTC. It codes for CSGGGTGSYGYTF.

The CDR3 is CASSPQQGGTDTQYF. The CDR3 bases are TGCGCCAGCAGCCCCCAACAGGGGGGCACAGATACGCAGTATTTT. The chain combines TRBV5-1 with TRBJ2-3, with TRBD1 identical over 8 bases. V trimming: 4 bases; J trimming: 1 base; junction bases outside the gene matches: 5. The CDR3 length is 15 residues. The V gene's germline CDR1 is SGHRS and CDR2 YFSETQ.

The DNA for the CDR3 is TGTGCCAGTATTCGAAGGGGCGGCACTGAAGCTTTCTTT. Translation: CASIRRGGTEAFF. This chain joins TRBV19 and TRBJ1-1; the D gene is possibly TRBD1 (5 bases). The CDR3 has 13 residues. The V and J ends lost 7 bases and 4 bases respectively, with 13 bases between them. Germline CDR1 and CDR2: LNHDA and SQIVND (reference sequence).

The CDR3 DNA sequence: TGTGCCAGCAGCTTGGACAGGGCACATGGCTACACCTTC. Translating it yields CASSLDRAHGYTF. V gene TRBV7-9 combines with J gene TRBJ1-2; 8 bases fit TRBD1. This CDR3 has 13 residues. J gave up 6 bases and V 3 bases, and 3 bases lay outside the gene matches. Germline CDR1 SEHNR, CDR2 FQNEAQ (reference sequence).

The rearrangement uses TRBV19 and TRBJ1-2, with 9 bases matching TRBD1. The CDR3 totals 13 residues. Germline CDR1 is LNHDA and CDR2 is SQIVND (reference sequence). J gave up 7 bases and V 6 bases, and 6 bases lay outside the gene matches. CDR3 amino acids: CASRLQGALGYTF. Here the CDR3 DNA reads TGTGCCAGTAGACTACAGGGGGCGCTTGGCTACACCTTC. Full variable domain (rest looked up from reference TRBV19 and TRBJ1-2): DGGITQSPKYLFRKEGQNVTLSCEQNLNHDAMYWYRQDPGQGLRLIYYSQIVNDFQKGDIAEGYSVSREKKESFPLTVTSAQKNPTAFYLCASRLQGALGYTFGSGTRLTVV.

The chain employs TRBV28 and TRBJ1-2, with TRBD1 matching 7 bases. V shed 6 bases and J 4 bases; nucleotides not matched to a gene: 8. The CDR3 spans 14 residues. CDR1 is MDHEN and CDR2 is SYDVKM in the germline V gene. CDR3 DNA sequence: TGTGCCAGCAGACTCGGACAGGAAATCTATGGCTACACCTTC. Its protein is CASRLGQEIYGYTF.

This clone was recorded a few times. This chain uses TRBV5-1 with TRBJ1-1, with D possibly TRBD1 on 6 matching bases. This CDR3 spans 14 amino acids. V was cut by 1 base and J by 4 bases, with 11 bases left in between. Germline V gives CDR1 SGHRS, CDR2 YFSETQ. The CDR3 protein is CASSLQGSGTEAFF. DNA for the CDR3: TGCGCCAGCAGCTTGCAGGGGTCAGGCACTGAAGCTTTCTTT.

This chain links TRBV15 with TRBJ1-2; TRBD1 is a possible D gene (5 bases). Trimming pared 0 bases from V and 0 bases from J, leaving 17 bases between. This CDR3 spans 18 amino acids. Germline V gives CDR1 LNHNV, CDR2 YYDKDF (reference sequence). CDR3 sequence reads: CATSRDTTRGRANYGYTF. The DNA for the CDR3 is TGTGCCACCAGCAGAGACACTACGCGGGGCAGGGCTAACTATGGCTACACCTTC.